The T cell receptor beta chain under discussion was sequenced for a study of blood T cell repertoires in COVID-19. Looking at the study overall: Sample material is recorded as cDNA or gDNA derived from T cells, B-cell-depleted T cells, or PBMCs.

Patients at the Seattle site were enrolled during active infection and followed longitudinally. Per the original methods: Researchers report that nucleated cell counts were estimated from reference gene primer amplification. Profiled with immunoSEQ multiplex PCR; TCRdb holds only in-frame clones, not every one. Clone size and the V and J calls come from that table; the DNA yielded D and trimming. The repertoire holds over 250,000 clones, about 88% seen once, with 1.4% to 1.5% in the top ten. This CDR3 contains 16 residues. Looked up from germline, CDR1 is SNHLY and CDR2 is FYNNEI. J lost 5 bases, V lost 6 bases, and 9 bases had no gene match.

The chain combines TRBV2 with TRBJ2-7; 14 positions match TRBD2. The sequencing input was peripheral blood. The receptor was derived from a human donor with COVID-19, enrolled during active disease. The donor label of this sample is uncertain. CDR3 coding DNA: TGTGCCAGCAGCGCGACTAGCGGGAGGGCCCTCCACGAGCAGTACTTC. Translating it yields CASSATSGRALHEQYF.